The 29 T cell receptor beta chains below come from one sample, sequenced in a study of T cell repertoires in cytomegalovirus infection. No antigens are known for them. In TCRdb, the reads were re-called with MiXCR into one record per CDR3 protein. Seen here are some 940,000 distinct CDR3 sequences, about a third observed once, and the top ten hold under 15%. The material sequenced was cultured CD8+ T cells from PBMCs, taken from culture after CMV antigen stimulation. Source of these receptors: a human donor in good health (CMV status not recorded). Some clones in this sample may be carry-over from other donors' samples.

Here the CDR3 DNA reads TGCAGTGCTAGAGACACGGACAGGGGGAACACTGAAGCTTTCTTT. Translation: CSARDTDRGNTEAFF. The chain joins TRBV20-1 to TRBJ1-1, with TRBD1 identical over 9 bases. Germline CDR1 and CDR2: DFQATT and SNEGSKA (reference sequence). The J segment lost 1 base and the V segment lost 0 bases, leaving 3 bases of the junction unmatched. This CDR3 has 15 residues.

In this sample, this clonotype turned up many times. This rearrangement joins TRBV7-2 to TRBJ2-1; D may correspond to TRBD1 or TRBD2 (7 bases each). This CDR3 contains 16 residues. With 4 bases removed from V and 4 bases from J, the gap between germline ends came to 17 bases. CDR1 and CDR2 from the germline V gene are SGHTA and FQGNSA. CDR3 loop: CASSSLGRGGYNEQFF. CDR3 DNA sequence: TGTGCCAGCAGCTCCCTAGGCAGGGGGGGGTACAATGAGCAGTTCTTC.

The rearrangement links TRBV5-4 to TRBJ2-7; 8 bases match TRBD2. The CDR3 runs 15 residues. V shed 4 bases, J shed 6 bases, and the junction held 12 bases outside the gene matches. The germline CDR1 and CDR2 sequences are SGHNT and YYREEE (reference sequence). Here the CDR3 reads CASSSPSAGGIEQYV. DNA for the CDR3: TGTGCCAGCAGCAGCCCTTCTGCGGGGGGAATCGAGCAGTACGTC.

A few counts support this clonotype. The chain is built from TRBV4-1 and TRBJ2-1; no reliable D call. Trimming pared 0 bases from V and 7 bases from J, leaving 7 bases between. The germline CDR1 and CDR2 sequences are MGHRA and YSYEKL. The CDR3 contains 13 residues. The CDR3 sequence: CASSQDFGNEQFF. Here the CDR3 DNA reads TGCGCCAGCAGCCAAGATTTCGGGAATGAGCAGTTCTTC.

This clonotype occurred many times. The rearrangement joins TRBV7-2 to TRBJ1-2; 9 bases are a match to TRBD1. This CDR3 has 13 amino acids. V was clipped by 4 bases and J by 4 bases; unmatched bases: 1. The germline CDR1 and CDR2 sequences are SGHTA and FQGNSA. CDR3 residues: CASSWTGVYGYTF. Written as DNA, the CDR3 is TGTGCCAGCAGCTGGACAGGGGTCTATGGCTACACCTTC.

The chain is built from TRBV6-6 and TRBJ2-2; D remains ambiguous. From germline, CDR1 is MNHNY and CDR2 SVGAGI (reference sequence). This CDR3 is 13 amino acids long. Trimming cost V 7 bases and J 1 base, with 7 bases left between them. The CDR3 sequence is CASTLMNTGELFF. The CDR3 DNA sequence: TGTGCCAGCACCCTAATGAACACCGGGGAGCTGTTTTTT.

V gene TRBV6-6 combines with J gene TRBJ2-2; possible D gene TRBD2, 6 bases. V was cut by 7 bases and J by 2 bases, with 11 bases left in between. Germline V CDR1 and CDR2: MNHNY, SVGAGI (reference sequence). CDR3 size: 14 residues. The CDR3 nucleotides read TGTGCCAGCAACGGCGGGATTAACACCGGGGAGCTGTTTTTT. It translates to CASNGGINTGELFF.

There are many counts of this clonotype. The genes are TRBV7-9 and TRBJ2-2; weak D call: TRBD2 (5 bases). Germline V gene sequence: CDR1 SEHNR, CDR2 FQNEAQ (reference sequence). V was trimmed by 0 bases and J by 6 bases, leaving 8 bases between them. The CDR3 consists of 14 residues. The DNA for the CDR3 is TGTGCCAGCAGCTTAGCCGCCGGGGCCGGGGAGCTGTTTTTT. Its translation: CASSLAAGAGELFF.

This chain uses TRBV11-1 with TRBJ2-7; D remains unclear. There are 14 residues in the CDR3. Germline V lookup: CDR1 SGHAT, CDR2 FQDESV (reference sequence). With 1 base removed from V and 2 bases from J, the gap between germline ends came to 9 bases. In nucleotides, the CDR3 is TGTGCCAGCAGCTTAGTCTCACCCACCTACGAGCAGTACTTC. This gives the protein CASSLVSPTYEQYF.

DNA for the CDR3: TGTGCCAGCAGCTGGCTGACAGGGGATTCAGAAAAACTGTTTTTT. Translation gives CASSWLTGDSEKLFF. V gene TRBV7-9 combines with J gene TRBJ1-4; TRBD1 matches at 8 bases. The CDR3 runs 15 residues. Unmatched junction bases numbered 9, after V lost 4 bases and J lost 8 bases. Germline CDR1 and CDR2: SEHNR and FQNEAQ (reference sequence).

The V and J genes are TRBV6-6 and TRBJ1-1, with D possibly matching TRBD1 (5 bases). The CDR3 loop spans 14 amino acids. V was pared by 2 bases and J by 0 bases, with 7 bases between. Germline V CDR1 and CDR2: MNHNY, SVGAGI (reference sequence). CDR3 sequence (DNA): TGTGCCAGCAGTTACAACAGGATGAACACTGAAGCTTTCTTT. As protein: CASSYNRMNTEAFF.

This clonotype was counted at least ten times. The rearrangement joins TRBV20-1 to TRBJ1-1; unclear D gene. CDR1 and CDR2 (germline): DFQATT, SNEGSKA (reference sequence). The CDR3 sequence is 12 residues long. The ends were cut back, 8 bases at V and 7 bases at J, with 17 bases in the middle. Here the CDR3 reads CSPEFSTLEAFF. The DNA for the CDR3 is TGCAGTCCAGAGTTCTCCACCCTTGAAGCTTTCTTT.

This clonotype came up a few times. The chain carries TRBV20-1 and TRBJ2-2, with D tentatively TRBD1 (6 bases). The CDR3 is 15 amino acids. Germline CDR1 DFQATT, CDR2 SNEGSKA (reference sequence). V lost 6 bases and J 0 bases, leaving 14 bases between the germline ends. The CDR3, as DNA: TGCAGTGCCGGTTTGGACAGTGCGAACACCGGGGAGCTGTTTTTT. It is translated as CSAGLDSANTGELFF.

This chain uses TRBV12-3 or TRBV12-4 with TRBJ1-1; maybe TRBD1 (5 bases). The length of the CDR3 is 12 residues. V lost 6 bases and J lost 7, with 12 bases in between. The CDR3 DNA follows: TGTGCCAGCAGCCTCAAAAGGGGTGAAGCTTTCTTT. Translation gives CASSLKRGEAFF.

This clonotype was observed a handful of times. J is TRBJ2-5 and V is TRBV7-9; D call uncertain. In germline, CDR1 is SEHNR, CDR2 FQNEAQ (reference sequence). V shed 1 base and J shed 7 bases, with 16 bases lying between them. This CDR3 region has 15 residues. Written as DNA, the CDR3 is TGTGCCAGCAGCTTAGGGCGACACAGCCCGGGGACCCAGTACTTC. This sequence encodes CASSLGRHSPGTQYF.

The chain couples TRBV7-6 to TRBJ1-1; D uncertain. The CDR3 length is 13 residues. Germline V gene data show CDR1 as SGHVS and CDR2 as FNYEAQ. The V gene lost 10 bases and the J gene lost 1 base, with 13 bases spanning the gap. The CDR3 DNA reads as TGTGCCATCACATCGATCCCGAACACTGAAGCTTTCTTT. Its protein is CAITSIPNTEAFF.

The sample holds a few counts of this clonotype. The chain has TRBV27 and TRBJ2-3, with TRBD2 matching 10 bases. The length of the CDR3 is 15 residues. The V gene end was trimmed by 7 bases and the J gene end by 0 bases; junction bases not matched to a gene: 4. Germline V lookup: CDR1 MNHEY, CDR2 SMNVEV (reference sequence). The CDR3 DNA reads TGTGCCAGCACCTTAGCGGGGGGCAGCACAGATACGCAGTATTTT. It yields the protein CASTLAGGSTDTQYF.

The chain links TRBV7-9 to TRBJ1-5; D is unresolved. Germline lookup yields CDR1 SEHNR and CDR2 FQNEAQ (reference sequence). The CDR3 covers 14 residues. Between the trimmed V and J ends, which lost 5 bases and 9 bases, there was a span of 17 bases. CDR3 DNA: TGTGCCAGCAGCCTGGCGCAGGCGGGAGGGCCCCAGCATTTT. It specifies CASSLAQAGGPQHF.

This clonotype was detected only a few times. The chain carries TRBV9 and TRBJ2-6; a weak D match, TRBD2 (5 bases). Germline-derived CDR1 and CDR2 are SGDLS and YYNGEE. CDR3 length: 19 residues. V shed 1 base and J shed 0 bases, with 17 bases lying between them. The CDR3 loop is CASSVRPNSGISGANVLTF. CDR3 in DNA: TGTGCCAGCAGCGTAAGGCCCAACAGCGGAATCTCTGGGGCCAACGTCCTGACTTTC.

This chain uses TRBV20-1 with TRBJ2-5; 7 nucleotides agree with TRBD2. Germline values: CDR1 DFQATT, CDR2 SNEGSKA (reference sequence). The CDR3 is 15 residues long. V trimming: 5 bases; J trimming: 1 base; junction bases outside the gene matches: 10. The DNA of the CDR3 is TGCAGTGCTGGACTAGACAAAACTTTCCAAGAGACCCAGTACTTC. It codes for CSAGLDKTFQETQYF.

V gene TRBV9 combines with J gene TRBJ2-1; possible D gene TRBD2, 7 bases. The CDR3 length is 19 residues. Germline assignment: CDR1 SGDLS and CDR2 YYNGEE. Trimming removed 4 bases from V and 0 bases from J, with 23 bases in between. The CDR3 spells CASSSEGGATYSSYNEQFF. Written as DNA, the CDR3 is TGTGCCAGCAGCTCTGAAGGGGGGGCCACTTATAGCTCCTACAATGAGCAGTTCTTC.

This clonotype has a handful of counts. This chain uses TRBV7-9 with TRBJ2-3; D is unresolved. Trimming took 7 bases from V and 4 from J, leaving 15 bases between them. This CDR3 region has 14 residues. The germline CDR1 and CDR2 sequences are SEHNR and FQNEAQ (reference sequence). CDR3 in amino acids: CASIHSRSPDTQYF. CDR3 nucleotides: TGTGCCAGCATCCACAGCCGGAGCCCAGATACGCAGTATTTT.

The gene calls are TRBV6-5 and TRBJ1-5; no clear D gene. The CDR3 has 15 amino acids. Germline V CDR1 and CDR2: MNHEY, SVGAGI. The CDR3 region has the DNA TGTGCTACCGGGTCATACACCGATAGGAATCAGCCCCAGCATTTT. Amino acids: CATGSYTDRNQPQHF.

V is TRBV5-4 and J is TRBJ1-4; 8 bases map to TRBD1. Germline V gives CDR1 SGHNT, CDR2 YYREEE (reference sequence). V shed 3 bases, J shed 6 bases, and the junction held 4 bases outside the gene matches. CDR3 size: 14 residues. The CDR3 protein is CASSSTGDYEKLFF. The CDR3 DNA follows: TGTGCCAGCAGCTCGACAGGGGATTATGAAAAACTGTTTTTT. The whole variable domain, remainder taken from reference TRBV5-4 and TRBJ1-4, is ETGVTQSPTHLIKTRGQQVTLRCSSQSGHNTVSWYQQALGQGPQFIFQYYREEENGRGNFPPRFSGLQFPNYSSELNVNALELDDSALYLCASSSTGDYEKLFFGSGTQLSVL.

The J gene is TRBJ2-7, the V gene TRBV2; D is tentatively TRBD1 or TRBD2 (5 bases each). The CDR3 consists of 15 residues. The germline V and J ends were trimmed by 1 base and 2 bases, with 12 bases remaining between them. Looked up from germline, CDR1 is SNHLY and CDR2 is FYNNEI. The CDR3 here is CASSEDGARAYEQYF. The CDR3 bases are TGTGCCAGCAGTGAAGACGGGGCTCGGGCCTACGAGCAGTACTTC.

This clonotype occurred many times. The rearrangement joins TRBV27 to TRBJ1-5; 9 bases agree with TRBD1. The CDR3 has 14 amino acids. Germline CDR1 and CDR2: MNHEY and SMNVEV (reference sequence). The V gene end was trimmed by 6 bases and the J gene end by 6 bases; junction bases not matched to a gene: 6. Written as DNA, the CDR3 is TGTGCCAGCAGGGCCGGGACAGGGATTCAGCCCCAGCATTTT. This encodes CASRAGTGIQPQHF.

The V call is TRBV5-4, the J call TRBJ1-1; D not resolved. CDR1 and CDR2 (germline): SGHNT, YYREEE (reference sequence). Trimming removed 10 bases at V and 5 bases at J, with 12 bases between. CDR3 length equals 11 residues. The CDR3 DNA is TGTGCCTTCTGGAGTCGAACTGAAGCTTTCTTT. Translating gives CAFWSRTEAFF.

This clonotype has only one observation. V gene TRBV5-6 combines with J gene TRBJ1-6; 7 bases agree with TRBD1. The V segment lost 6 bases and the J segment 9 bases; nucleotides outside the gene matches: 6. This CDR3 contains 13 residues. Germline V CDR1 and CDR2: SGHDT, YYEEEE. CDR3 coding DNA: TGTGCCAGCACCGAGACAGGGATTTCACCCCTCCACTTT. It yields the protein CASTETGISPLHF.

The CDR3: CAISEGRKNTEAFF. The DNA for the CDR3 is TGTGCCATCAGTGAGGGACGGAAGAACACTGAAGCTTTCTTT. The chain links TRBV10-3 to TRBJ1-1; D unresolved. CDR1 and CDR2 from the germline V gene are ENHRY and SYGVKD. Trimming removed 2 bases at V and 1 base at J, with 8 bases between. CDR3 length: 14 residues.